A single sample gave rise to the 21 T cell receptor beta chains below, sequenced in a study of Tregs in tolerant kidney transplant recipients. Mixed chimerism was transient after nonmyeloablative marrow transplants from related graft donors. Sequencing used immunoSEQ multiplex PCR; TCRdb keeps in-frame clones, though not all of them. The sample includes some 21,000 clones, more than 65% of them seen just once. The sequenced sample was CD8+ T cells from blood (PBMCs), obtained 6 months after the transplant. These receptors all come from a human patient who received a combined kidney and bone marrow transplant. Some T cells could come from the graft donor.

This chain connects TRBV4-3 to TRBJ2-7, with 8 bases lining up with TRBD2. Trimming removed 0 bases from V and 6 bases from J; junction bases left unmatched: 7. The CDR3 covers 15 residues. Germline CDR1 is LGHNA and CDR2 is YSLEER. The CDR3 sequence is CASSQDLWLAGEQYF. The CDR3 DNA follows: TGCGCCAGCAGCCAAGACCTGTGGCTAGCGGGCGAGCAGTACTTC.

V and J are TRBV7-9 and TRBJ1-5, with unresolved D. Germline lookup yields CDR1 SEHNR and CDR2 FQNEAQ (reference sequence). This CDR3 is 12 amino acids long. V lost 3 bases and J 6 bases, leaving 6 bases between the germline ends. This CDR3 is CASSLFGQPQHF. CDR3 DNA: TGTGCCAGCAGCTTGTTCGGTCAGCCCCAGCATTTT.

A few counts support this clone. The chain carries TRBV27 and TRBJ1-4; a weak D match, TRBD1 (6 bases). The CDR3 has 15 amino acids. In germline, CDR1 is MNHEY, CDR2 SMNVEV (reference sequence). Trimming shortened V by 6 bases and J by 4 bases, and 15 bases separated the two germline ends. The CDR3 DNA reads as TGTGCCAGCAGCGAAACAGGGTACGGTAATGAAAAACTGTTTTTT. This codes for CASSETGYGNEKLFF. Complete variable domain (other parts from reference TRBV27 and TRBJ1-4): EAQVTQNPRYLITVTGKKLTVTCSQNMNHEYMSWYRQDPGLGLRQIYYSMNVEVTDKGDVPEGYKVSRKEKRNFPLILESPSPNQTSLYFCASSETGYGNEKLFFGSGTQLSVL.

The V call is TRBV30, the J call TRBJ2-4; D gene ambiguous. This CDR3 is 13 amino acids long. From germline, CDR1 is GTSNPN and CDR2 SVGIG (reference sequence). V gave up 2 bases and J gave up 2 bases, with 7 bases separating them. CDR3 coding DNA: TGTGCCTGGAGTTATGGGCCCAAAAACATTCAGTACTTC. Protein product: CAWSYGPKNIQYF. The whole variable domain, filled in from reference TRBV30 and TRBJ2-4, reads SQTIHQWPATLVQPVGSPLSLECTVEGTSNPNLYWYRQAAGRGLQLLFYSVGIGQISSEVPQNLSASRPQDRQFILSSKKLLLSDSGFYLCAWSYGPKNIQYFGAGTRLSVL.

DNA of the CDR3: TGTGCCAGCAGCTTAGTGAGCACCGGGGAGCTGTTTTTT. Translating it yields CASSLVSTGELFF. The genes are TRBV7-9 and TRBJ2-2; no definite D call. The CDR3 runs 13 residues. Germline-derived CDR1 and CDR2 are SEHNR and FQNEAQ (reference sequence). V was shortened by 1 base and J by 4 bases, with 4 bases between the two germline ends.

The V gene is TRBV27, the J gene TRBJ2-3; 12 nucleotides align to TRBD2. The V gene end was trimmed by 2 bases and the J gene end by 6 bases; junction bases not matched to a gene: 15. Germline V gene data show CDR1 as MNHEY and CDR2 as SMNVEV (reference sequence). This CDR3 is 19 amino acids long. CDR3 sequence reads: CASSLRIETSGRSADTQYF. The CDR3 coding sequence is TGTGCCAGCAGTTTAAGGATTGAGACTAGCGGGAGATCGGCGGATACGCAGTATTTT.

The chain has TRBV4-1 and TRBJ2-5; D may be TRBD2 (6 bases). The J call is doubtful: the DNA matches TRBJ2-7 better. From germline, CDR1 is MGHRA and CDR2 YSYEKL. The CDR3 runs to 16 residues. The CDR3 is CASSLGLPLSSYEQYF. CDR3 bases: TGCGCCAGCAGCCTTGGACTACCACTCTCCTCCTACGAGCAGTACTTC.

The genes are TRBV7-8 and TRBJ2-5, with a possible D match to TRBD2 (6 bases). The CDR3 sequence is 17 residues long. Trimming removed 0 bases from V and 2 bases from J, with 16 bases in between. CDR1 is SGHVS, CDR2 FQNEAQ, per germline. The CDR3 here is CASSLASTSQYQETQYF. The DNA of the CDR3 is TGTGCCAGCAGCTTAGCGTCGACTAGTCAGTATCAAGAGACCCAGTACTTC.

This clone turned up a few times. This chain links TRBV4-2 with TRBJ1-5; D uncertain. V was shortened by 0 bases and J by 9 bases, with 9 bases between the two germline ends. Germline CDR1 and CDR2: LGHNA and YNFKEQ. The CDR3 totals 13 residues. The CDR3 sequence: CASSQDVPGPQHF. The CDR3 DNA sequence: TGTGCCAGCAGCCAAGATGTCCCGGGGCCCCAGCATTTT.

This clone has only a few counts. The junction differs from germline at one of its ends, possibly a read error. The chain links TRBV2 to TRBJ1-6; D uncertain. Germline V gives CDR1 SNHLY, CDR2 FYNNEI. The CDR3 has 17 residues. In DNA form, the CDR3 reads TGTGCCAGCAGTGAGAAGAACTCCCGCTCCTATAATTCCCCCCTCCACTTT. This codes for CASSEKNSRSYNSPLHF.

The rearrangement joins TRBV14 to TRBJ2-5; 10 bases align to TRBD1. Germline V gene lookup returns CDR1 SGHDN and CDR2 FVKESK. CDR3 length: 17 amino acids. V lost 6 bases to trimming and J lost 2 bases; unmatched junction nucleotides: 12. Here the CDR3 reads CASRNCPGQGKQETQYF. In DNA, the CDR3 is TGTGCCAGCAGAAATTGTCCGGGACAGGGGAAGCAAGAGACCCAGTACTTC.

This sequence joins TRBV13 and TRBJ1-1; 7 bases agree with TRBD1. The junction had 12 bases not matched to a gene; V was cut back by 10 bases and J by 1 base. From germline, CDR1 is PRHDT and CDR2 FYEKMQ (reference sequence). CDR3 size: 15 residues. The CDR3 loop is CATNKPGQQNTEAFF. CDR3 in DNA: TGTGCCACCAACAAACCGGGACAGCAGAACACTGAAGCTTTCTTT.

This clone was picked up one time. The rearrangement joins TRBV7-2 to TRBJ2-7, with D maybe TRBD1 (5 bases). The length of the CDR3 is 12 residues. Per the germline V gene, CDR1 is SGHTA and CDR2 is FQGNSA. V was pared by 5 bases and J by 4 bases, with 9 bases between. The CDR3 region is CASSPTAYEQYF. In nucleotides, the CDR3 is TGTGCCAGCAGCCCGACAGCTTACGAGCAGTACTTC. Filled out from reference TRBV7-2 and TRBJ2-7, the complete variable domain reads GAGVSQSPSNKVTEKGKDVELRCDPISGHTALYWYRQSLGQGLEFLIYFQGNSAPDKSGLPSDRFSAERTGGSVSTLTIQRTQQEDSAVYLCASSPTAYEQYFGPGTRLTVT.

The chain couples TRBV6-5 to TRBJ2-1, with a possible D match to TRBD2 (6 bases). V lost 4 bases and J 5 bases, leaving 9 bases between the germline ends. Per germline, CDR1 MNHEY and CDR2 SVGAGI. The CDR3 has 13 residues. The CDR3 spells CASSLGLHNEQFF. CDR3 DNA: TGTGCCAGCAGTTTGGGACTCCACAATGAGCAGTTCTTC.

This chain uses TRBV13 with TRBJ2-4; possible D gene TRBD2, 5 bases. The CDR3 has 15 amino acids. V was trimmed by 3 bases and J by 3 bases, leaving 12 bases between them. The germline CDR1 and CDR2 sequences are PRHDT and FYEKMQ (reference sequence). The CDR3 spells CASSFEGLGKNIQYF. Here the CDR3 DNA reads TGTGCCAGCAGCTTCGAGGGATTAGGCAAAAACATTCAGTACTTC.

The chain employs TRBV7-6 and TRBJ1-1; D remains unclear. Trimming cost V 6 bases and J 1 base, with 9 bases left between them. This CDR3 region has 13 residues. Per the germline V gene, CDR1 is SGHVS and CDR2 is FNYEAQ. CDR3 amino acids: CASRKYSNTEAFF. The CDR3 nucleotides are TGTGCCAGCAGAAAATATTCGAACACTGAAGCTTTCTTT. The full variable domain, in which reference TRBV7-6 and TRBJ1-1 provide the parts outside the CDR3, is GAGVSQSPRYKVTKRGQDVALRCDPISGHVSLYWYRQALGQGPEFLTYFNYEAQQDKSGLPNDRFSAERPEGSISTLTIQRTEQRDSAMYRCASRKYSNTEAFFGQGTRLTVV.

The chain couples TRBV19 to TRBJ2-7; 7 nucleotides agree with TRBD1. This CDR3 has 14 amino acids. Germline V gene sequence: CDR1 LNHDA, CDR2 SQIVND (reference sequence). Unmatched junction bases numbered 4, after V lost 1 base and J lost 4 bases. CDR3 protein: CASSIVAGGYEQYF. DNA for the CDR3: TGTGCCAGTAGTATAGTGGCAGGGGGTTACGAGCAGTACTTC.

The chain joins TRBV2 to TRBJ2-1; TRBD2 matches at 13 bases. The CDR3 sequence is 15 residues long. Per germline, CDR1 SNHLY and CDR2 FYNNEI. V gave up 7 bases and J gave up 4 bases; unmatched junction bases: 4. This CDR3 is CASTGTSGAYNEQFF. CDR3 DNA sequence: TGTGCCAGCACCGGGACTAGCGGGGCGTACAATGAGCAGTTCTTC.

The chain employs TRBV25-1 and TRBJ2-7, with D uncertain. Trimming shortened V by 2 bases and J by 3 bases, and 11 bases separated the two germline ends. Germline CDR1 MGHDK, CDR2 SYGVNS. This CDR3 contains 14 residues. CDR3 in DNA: TGTGCCAGCAGTGAAAGCAGCGCGTACTACGAGCAGTACTTC. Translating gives CASSESSAYYEQYF.

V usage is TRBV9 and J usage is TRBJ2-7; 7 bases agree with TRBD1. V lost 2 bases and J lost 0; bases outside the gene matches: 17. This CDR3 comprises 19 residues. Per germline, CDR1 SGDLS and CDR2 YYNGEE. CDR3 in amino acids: CASSVLPHPGQENSYEQYF. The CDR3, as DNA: TGTGCCAGCAGCGTCCTCCCCCACCCTGGACAGGAGAACTCCTACGAGCAGTACTTC.

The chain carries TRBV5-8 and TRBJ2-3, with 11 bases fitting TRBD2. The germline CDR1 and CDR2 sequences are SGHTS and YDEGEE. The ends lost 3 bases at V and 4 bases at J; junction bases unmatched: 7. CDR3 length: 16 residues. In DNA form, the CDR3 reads TGTGCCAGCAGCTGGGGGACTAGCGGCTCCCCAGATACGCAGTATTTT. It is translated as CASSWGTSGSPDTQYF.